This TCR beta chain was sequenced for a study of T cell responses to AZD1222 COVID-19 vaccine. As regards this clone: What it binds is unknown.

Study-wide points: Close to half of all spike-specific TCRs reportedly target regions of the variants that are unmutated. Increases in Spike-specific TCR breadth and depth were seen after two AZD1222 doses. The donor cohort was predominantly white British with a female majority, and clonal diversity may have been underestimated. The study identified only six AZD1222 recipients as seropositive at baseline.

The CDR3 totals 14 residues. The ends were cut back, 6 bases at V and 0 bases at J, with 9 bases in the middle. Germline CDR1 and CDR2: MDHEN and SYDVKM. Measured with immunoSEQ multiplex PCR; TCRdb has only the in-frame clones, and not every one. The table shows around 260,000 clones, with just over 90% occurring only once. This TCR came from an adult in good health. This chain connects TRBV28 to TRBJ1-3, with D possibly matching TRBD1 (5 bases). This specimen consisted of peripheral blood, obtained on day 0 of AZD1222 vaccination. DNA for the CDR3: TGTGCCAGCAGCCCAAGGGGCTCTGGAAACACCATATATTTT. This gives the protein CASSPRGSGNTIYF.